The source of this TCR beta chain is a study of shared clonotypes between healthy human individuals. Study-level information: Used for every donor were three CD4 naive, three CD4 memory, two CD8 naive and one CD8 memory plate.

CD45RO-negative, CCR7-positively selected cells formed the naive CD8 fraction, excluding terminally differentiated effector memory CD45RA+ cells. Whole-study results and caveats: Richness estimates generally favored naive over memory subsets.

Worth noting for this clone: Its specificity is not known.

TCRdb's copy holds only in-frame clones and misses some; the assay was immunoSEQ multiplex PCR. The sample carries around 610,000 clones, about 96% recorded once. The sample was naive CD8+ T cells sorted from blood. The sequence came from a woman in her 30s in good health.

CDR3 DNA: TGTGCCACCAGCAGGTCTCGGATGGGGGTGGACTATGGCTACACCTTC. The encoded protein is CATSRSRMGVDYGYTF. J is TRBJ1-2 and V is TRBV15; the D gene is possibly TRBD1 (5 bases). Trimming left V 3 bases short and J 3 bases short, with 17 bases between. In germline, CDR1 is LNHNV, CDR2 YYDKDF (reference sequence). The CDR3 has 16 amino acids.